This paragraph reports one T cell receptor (beta chain). Its antigen remains unidentified. All donors were healthy HIV-negative adults lacking recent acute infections or vaccinations. Partitioning of CD4+ cells yielded a CD45RA+ naive subset and a CD45RA-negative memory subset. These data originate in a study of shared clonotypes between healthy human individuals. Replicate sorted-subset PCRs were loaded with around 200 ng DNA, 31,000 or so T cell genomes. Assay: immunoSEQ multiplex PCR; the TCRdb copy retains only in-frame clones and omits some. The table includes 2 million to 2.5 million clones, roughly 95% detected once. Broader study findings: Naive CD4 clonotypes overlapped across a few donors at around 4.7%.

Sequencing was carried out using naive CD4+ T cells sorted from blood. The subset denotes: CD45RA+ positively selected. This receptor was taken from a young man in good health.

CDR3 coding DNA: TGCGCCAGCAGCTTGGCCGGATACCCAAGCACAGATACGCAGTATTTT. Translating gives CASSLAGYPSTDTQYF. J is TRBJ2-3 and V is TRBV5-1; D not certain. Germline V gene sequence: CDR1 SGHRS, CDR2 YFSETQ. Trimming cost V 0 bases and J 0 bases, with 11 bases left between them. CDR3 length equals 16 residues.